These T cell receptor beta chains were read from a single sample in a study of OX40 agonist ivuxolimab in advanced cancers. TCRdb keeps only in-frame clones here, not all; method: immunoSEQ multiplex PCR. The sample gives fewer than 90,000 clones, 88% of which show up once; 0.25% to 0.35% is in the top ten. Here the sequenced sample was CD4+ or CD8+ T cells sorted from blood, taken in a trial of the OX40 agonist ivuxolimab. The receptors shown here come from an adult with an advanced solid tumor such as melanoma, head and neck, liver or kidney cancer. Each CDR3 is given with its conserved first and last residue. The D gene is left open where the match is weak. Clone size, where shown, is once, few, many, or a class for clones that have expanded.

size	V	J	D	CDR3	DNA
-	TRBV6-1	TRBJ1-1	-	CASSEGRASEAFF	TGTGCCAGCAGTGAAGGCAGGGCCTCTGAAGCTTTCTTT
-	TRBV4-3	TRBJ1-6	-	CASSQETRRRGGNSPLHF	TGCGCCAGCAGCCAAGAAACCCGCCGTAGGGGAGGAAATTCACCCCTCCACTTT
once	TRBV10-2	TRBJ2-4	TRBD2	CASAFPLPGTSGGALSKNIQYF	TGCGCCAGCGCCTTCCCTTTACCGGGGACTAGCGGGGGGGCCTTATCCAAAAACATTCAGTACTTC
-	TRBV5-6	TRBJ2-1	-	CASSTVGEQFF	TGTGCCAGCAGCACGGTGGGTGAGCAGTTCTTC
-	TRBV5-1	TRBJ2-3	TRBD2	CASSRSGLVRTDTQYF	TGCGCCAGCAGCCGATCGGGACTAGTCCGAACAGATACGCAGTATTTT
-	TRBV21-1	TRBJ2-5	-	CASTWAPGTQYF	-
-	TRBV27	TRBJ2-3	TRBD2	CASSLAGGPFSLPTDTQYF	TGTGCCAGCAGTTTAGCGGGGGGGCCGTTCAGTCTCCCCACAGATACGCAGTATTTT
-	TRBV27	TRBJ2-1	TRBD1	CASSLSGRGTGTLVDEQFF	TGTGCCAGCAGTTTATCGGGTCGCGGGACAGGGACGTTGGTCGATGAGCAGTTCTTC
-	TRBV4-3	TRBJ2-1	-	CASSQAPASPYNEQFF	TGCGCCAGCAGCCAAGCCCCGGCGTCTCCGTACAATGAGCAGTTCTTC
few	TRBV14	TRBJ2-7	-	CASSHVPYYEQYF	TGTGCCAGCAGCCACGTACCGTACTACGAGCAGTACTTC
-	TRBV2	TRBJ2-2	-	CASSELGTGELFF	TGTGCCAGCAGTGAATTGGGGACCGGGGAGCTGTTTTTT
-	TRBV10-1	TRBJ2-7	TRBD1	CASSEWDRNSYEQYF	TGCGCCAGCAGTGAGTGGGACAGGAACTCCTACGAGCAGTACTTC
-	TRBV4-2	TRBJ2-3	TRBD2	CASSQMTSAFTDTQYF	TGTGCCAGCAGCCAGATGACTAGCGCGTTCACAGATACGCAGTATTTT
few	TRBV5-1	TRBJ1-5	TRBD1	CASSNRGEQPQHF	TGCGCCAGCAGCAACAGGGGTGAGCAGCCCCAGCATTTT
-	TRBV7-2	TRBJ2-1	-	CASSFAGIGASYNEQFF	TGTGCCAGCAGCTTCGCCGGTATCGGGGCCTCCTACAATGAGCAGTTCTTC
-	TRBV19	TRBJ2-4	TRBD2	CASSIEAGGRVVAKNIQYF	TGTGCCAGTAGTATTGAGGCGGGGGGGCGAGTGGTGGCCAAAAACATTCAGTACTTC
-	TRBV6-5	TRBJ1-1	-	CASSYSGVLGTEAFF	TGTGCCAGCAGTTACTCTGGGGTACTGGGGACTGAAGCTTTCTTT
-	TRBV2	TRBJ2-7	TRBD1	CASNRDRGREQYF	TGTGCCAGCAACCGGGACAGGGGTCGCGAGCAGTACTTC
-	TRBV29-1	TRBJ2-3	-	CSGSAGGKTQYF	TGCAGCGGGTCGGCAGGGGGGAAAACGCAGTATTTT
-	TRBV11-2	TRBJ2-7	TRBD2	CASSTDGTSLDEQYF	TGTGCCAGCAGCACCGACGGGACTAGCTTGGACGAGCAGTACTTC
-	TRBV6-6	TRBJ1-2	TRBD1	CASRRRQGAYGYTF	TGTGCCAGCAGAAGACGACAGGGGGCGTATGGCTACACCTTC
-	TRBV15	TRBJ2-3	-	CATSSSGVRNTDTQYF	TGTGCCACCAGCAGTTCGGGGGTGAGGAACACAGATACGCAGTATTTT
-	TRBV9	TRBJ2-1	TRBD2	CASSPRTSGGFYNEQFF	TGTGCCAGCAGCCCCAGGACTAGCGGGGGGTTTTACAATGAGCAGTTCTTC
-	TRBV7-2	TRBJ1-2	-	CASSLERAGRMYTF	TGTGCCAGCAGCTTAGAACGGGCAGGCAGAATGTACACCTTC
few	TRBV4-2	TRBJ1-6	-	CASSQEVSRDSPLHF	TGTGCCAGCAGCCAAGAGGTCAGCAGGGATTCACCCCTCCACTTT
once	TRBV18	TRBJ2-3	-	CASSRQDTQYF	TGTGCCAGCTCCCGCCAGGATACGCAGTATTTT
-	TRBV6-5	TRBJ2-7	-	CATLAGGRGYEQYF	TGTGCCACGCTAGCTGGGGGGAGGGGGTACGAGCAGTACTTC
-	TRBV6-6	TRBJ2-7	-	CASRGVPTSYEQYF	TGTGCCAGCAGGGGAGTACCTACCTCCTACGAGCAGTACTTC
-	TRBV19	TRBJ2-5	-	CASSIDVRGPPYQETQYF	TGTGCCAGTAGTATAGATGTTCGGGGGCCCCCGTACCAAGAGACCCAGTACTTC